This TCR beta chain is drawn from a study of identical twins. TCRdb processed the 5' RACE reads anew with MiXCR; each CDR3 protein has one entry. The sample holds about 570,000 distinct CDR3 sequences; just under 10% are singletons and the top ten take around 3.2%. Study-wide results and caveats: Analyses of zero insertions could, in part, be confounded by invariant MAIT and iNKT cells.

About this clonotype itself: As yet, its antigen is unknown.

Between the trimmed V and J ends, which lost 1 base and 5 bases, there was a span of 10 bases. The CDR3 sequence is 14 residues long. CDR1 and CDR2 from the germline V gene are LGHDT and YNNKEL (reference sequence). These data were likewise used in another study, on yellow fever vaccine responses in identical twins.

Sequencing was done on a sample of PBMCs. The clonotype originates from a woman younger than 35 in good health. This chain links TRBV3-1 with TRBJ2-3; D may be TRBD1 or TRBD2 (5 bases each). The CDR3 here is CASSQAGRVDTQYF. DNA for the CDR3: TGTGCCAGCAGCCAAGCGGGGCGAGTAGATACGCAGTATTTT.